A single sample is the source of the 25 T cell receptor beta chains below, sequenced in a study of radiation and T cells in renal cell carcinoma. Time point in this sample: blood 2 weeks post-SBRT. The sample's treatment: 15 Gy SBRT to primary tumor, nephrectomy 4 weeks later. Some clones are missing from TCRdb's copy, which holds only in-frame ones; the method was immunoSEQ multiplex PCR. Altogether 70,000 or so clones are present, roughly 82% being singletons, with the ten largest covering approximately 5%. Sequencing used blood, obtained from a patient whose treatment included radiotherapy and nephrectomy. These receptors were obtained from a man aged 55 to 70 with renal cell carcinoma.

This chain uses TRBV7-9 with TRBJ2-1; TRBD2 matches 9 bases. Germline CDR1 SEHNR, CDR2 FQNEAQ (reference sequence). With V trimmed by 4 bases and J by 6 bases, 7 bases remained unmatched. CDR3 length: 15 amino acids. The CDR3 sequence: CASSSRVAGVNEQFF. As DNA, the CDR3 is TGTGCCAGCAGCTCCAGAGTAGCGGGAGTCAATGAGCAGTTCTTC.

This chain uses TRBV6-5 with TRBJ2-5; 10 nucleotides match TRBD1. The DNA end favors TRBJ2-7, so the J call may be wrong. The length of the CDR3 is 14 residues. Per the germline V gene, CDR1 is MNHEY and CDR2 is SVGAGI. CDR3 bases: TGTGCCAGCAGTGGGGACAGGGGTTCCTACGAGCAGTACTTC. Encoded protein: CASSGDRGSYEQYF.

This clone was found many times. This chain uses TRBV29-1 with TRBJ1-1; D perhaps matches TRBD1 (6 bases). The CDR3 runs 14 residues. The germline V and J ends were trimmed by 4 bases and 4 bases, with 16 bases remaining between them. Germline-derived CDR1 and CDR2 are SQVTM and ANQGSEA. As DNA, the CDR3 is TGCAGCGTTGCACAGGGTGGGGCGGTCACTGAAGCTTTCTTT. The encoded protein is CSVAQGGAVTEAFF.

The rearrangement links TRBV9 to TRBJ2-3; D is uncertain. Trimming cost V 1 base and J 2 bases, with 8 bases left between them. The CDR3 totals 14 residues. Looked up from germline, CDR1 is SGDLS and CDR2 is YYNGEE. The CDR3 spells CASSVTGSTDTQYF. Written as DNA, the CDR3 is TGTGCCAGCAGCGTAACGGGCTCCACAGATACGCAGTATTTT.

The V call is TRBV7-8, the J call TRBJ2-3; D unresolved. Germline V lookup: CDR1 SGHVS, CDR2 FQNEAQ. The CDR3 is made up of 11 amino acids. Deletions cut 2 bases from V and 6 bases from J, with 3 bases between. DNA of the CDR3: TGTGCCAGCAGCTTATACGATACGCAGTATTTT. Translated, it gives CASSLYDTQYF.

The V call is TRBV5-6, the J call TRBJ2-7, with D perhaps being TRBD1 or TRBD2 (5 bases each). This CDR3 spans 12 amino acids. Germline V lookup: CDR1 SGHDT, CDR2 YYEEEE. V was trimmed by 6 bases and J by 5 bases, leaving 12 bases between them. CDR3 sequence (DNA): TGTGCCAGCACCCTCGGGGCCAACGAGCAGTACTTC. As protein: CASTLGANEQYF.

V and J are TRBV28 and TRBJ2-7; D gene uncertain. With 5 bases removed from V and 2 bases from J, the gap between germline ends came to 13 bases. The germline CDR1 and CDR2 sequences are MDHEN and SYDVKM. CDR3 length equals 14 residues. The CDR3 loop is CASSIMDRTYEQYF. The DNA of the CDR3 is TGTGCCAGCAGTATCATGGACCGAACCTACGAGCAGTACTTC.

The chain recombines TRBV9 with TRBJ2-1; 8 bases map to TRBD2. The CDR3 runs 19 residues. Trimming removed 0 bases from V and 0 bases from J; junction bases left unmatched: 11. Germline CDR1 SGDLS, CDR2 YYNGEE. CDR3 bases: TGTGCCAGCAGCGTAGGCCCTACTAGCGGACTAAGCTCCTACAATGAGCAGTTCTTC. This gives the protein CASSVGPTSGLSSYNEQFF.

The gene calls are TRBV11-2 and TRBJ2-5, with D perhaps matching TRBD1 (6 bases). The CDR3 contains 16 residues. Deletions cut 0 bases from V and 3 bases from J, with 14 bases between. Germline V gene lookup returns CDR1 SGHAT and CDR2 FQNNGV. Written as DNA, the CDR3 is TGTGCCAGCAGCTTAGAAGCTGCCAGGGACAAAGAGACCCAGTACTTC. Its translation: CASSLEAARDKETQYF.

This rearrangement joins TRBV7-2 to TRBJ1-4; D is uncertain. Germline loops: CDR1 SGHTA, CDR2 FQGNSA. Trimming left V 3 bases short and J 0 bases short, with 11 bases between. This CDR3 is 16 amino acids long. The CDR3 nucleotides read TGTGCCAGCAGCTTTAGGCGGCTTGCAACTAATGAAAAACTGTTTTTT. Protein product: CASSFRRLATNEKLFF.

The rearrangement uses TRBV6-1 and TRBJ1-6; D uncertain. Germline V lookup: CDR1 MNHNS, CDR2 SASEGT. Trimming took 2 bases from V and 9 from J, leaving 17 bases between them. This CDR3 contains 16 residues. CDR3 amino acids: CASSELSAPRGSPLHF. The CDR3 bases are TGTGCCAGCAGTGAACTTTCAGCTCCGCGGGGTTCACCCCTCCACTTT.

The chain uses TRBV5-1 and TRBJ2-5, with D possibly matching TRBD2 (5 bases). The CDR3 is made up of 13 amino acids. CDR1 and CDR2 from the germline V gene are SGHRS and YFSETQ. Trimming removed 0 bases from V and 6 bases from J, with 9 bases in between. The DNA of the CDR3 is TGCGCCAGCAGCTTGGAGAGAGGGAAGACCCAGTACTTC. Its translation is CASSLERGKTQYF.

The chain couples TRBV6-5 to TRBJ2-1; 7 positions agree with TRBD2. The junction had 7 bases not matched to a gene; V was cut back by 5 bases and J by 3 bases. The CDR3 length is 15 residues. Germline V gene sequence: CDR1 MNHEY, CDR2 SVGAGI. The CDR3 loop reads CASSRETSSYNEQFF. CDR3 coding DNA: TGTGCCAGCAGTCGAGAGACTAGCAGCTACAATGAGCAGTTCTTC.

The chain is built from TRBV19 and TRBJ2-7; tentative D call: TRBD1 (5 bases). The CDR3 contains 13 residues. The germline V gene has CDR1 LNHDA and CDR2 SQIVND (reference sequence). Trimming took 3 bases from V and 3 from J, leaving 9 bases between them. CDR3 nucleotide sequence: TGTGCCAGTAGTATCACAGGAATCTACGAGCAGTACTTC. Amino acids: CASSITGIYEQYF.

The chain carries TRBV6-6 and TRBJ1-5; 9 bases fit TRBD1. The CDR3 runs to 15 residues. Germline trimming cut 6 bases from V and 6 bases from J; bases unmatched to any gene: 9. The germline V gene encodes CDR1 MNHNY and CDR2 SVGAGI (reference sequence). The CDR3 is CASRSPGQGGQPQHF. The CDR3 DNA sequence: TGTGCCAGCAGGTCGCCGGGACAGGGAGGTCAGCCCCAGCATTTT.

This chain joins TRBV11-3 and TRBJ2-3; 7 nucleotides align to TRBD1. The J segment lost 4 bases and the V segment lost 4 bases, leaving 11 bases of the junction unmatched. In germline, CDR1 is SGHNT, CDR2 YENEEA. The CDR3 has 16 residues. The DNA for the CDR3 is TGTGCCAGCAGCTCTGACCGGGACAGTATTTCAGATACGCAGTATTTT. Its translation is CASSSDRDSISDTQYF.

This sequence joins TRBV29-1 and TRBJ2-1, with 8 bases fitting TRBD2. With V trimmed by 6 bases and J by 7 bases, 14 bases remained unmatched. Germline V gene sequence: CDR1 SQVTM, CDR2 ANQGSEA. This CDR3 spans 15 amino acids. CDR3 in DNA: TGCAGCGTCGCAGCGGGGAGCGGGGGAGGGAATGAGCAGTTCTTC. This sequence encodes CSVAAGSGGGNEQFF.

About this clone: The germline gene is not matched at one end of the junction; a read error may be the cause. The chain's CDR3 is CAVRDRGVPNTEAFF. The DNA for the CDR3 is TGTGCCGTCAGGGACAGGGGGGTCCCGAACACTGAAGCTTTCTTT. This sequence joins TRBV10-3 and TRBJ1-1; 11 nucleotides line up with TRBD1. The germline V gene encodes CDR1 ENHRY and CDR2 SYGVKD. CDR3 size: 15 residues.

This chain joins TRBV7-2 and TRBJ1-3, with D uncertain. Trimming shortened V by 3 bases and J by 0 bases, and 6 bases separated the two germline ends. The CDR3 contains 14 residues. Germline V lookup: CDR1 SGHTA, CDR2 FQGNSA. The CDR3, as DNA: TGTGCCAGCAGCTTGAGTCGCTCTGGAAACACCATATATTTT. Translation gives CASSLSRSGNTIYF.

V is TRBV10-3 and J is TRBJ2-5, with 8 bases that match TRBD2. The last part of the DNA fits TRBJ2-7 better; the J call may be wrong. The CDR3 length is 14 residues. CDR1 and CDR2 from the germline V gene are ENHRY and SYGVKD. The chain's CDR3 is CAISGGGSSYEQYF. CDR3 nucleotide sequence: TGTGCCATCAGTGGCGGGGGGAGCTCCTACGAGCAGTACTTC.

The chain is built from TRBV4-3 and TRBJ2-1, with a possible D match to TRBD2 (6 bases). The germline V gene has CDR1 LGHNA and CDR2 YSLEER. The CDR3 is 18 amino acids. Deletions cut 0 bases from V and 2 bases from J, with 17 bases between. The CDR3 region has the DNA TGCGCCAGCAGCCAAGATCTTCATCCGGGGGTTGCCTACAATGAGCAGTTCTTC. Its protein product is CASSQDLHPGVAYNEQFF.

With respect to this clone: This same CDR3 is encoded by further DNA sequences in the sample. The genes are TRBV19 and TRBJ1-4, with 9 bases identical to TRBD1. The CDR3 runs to 14 residues. Trimming at V came to 2 bases and at J to 8 bases, leaving 3 bases not matched to a gene. Germline CDR1 LNHDA, CDR2 SQIVND (reference sequence). The CDR3 nucleotides read TGTGCCAGTAGTATACCGGGACAGGGAGAAAAACTGTTTTTT. It is translated as CASSIPGQGEKLFF. Using reference TRBV19 and TRBJ1-4 for the parts outside the CDR3, the full variable domain is DGGITQSPKYLFRKEGQNVTLSCEQNLNHDAMYWYRQDPGQGLRLIYYSQIVNDFQKGDIAEGYSVSREKKESFPLTVTSAQKNPTAFYLCASSIPGQGEKLFFGSGTQLSVL.

CDR3 DNA: TGTGCCAGTAGGGACGGGGATTGGGGCACTGAAGCTTTCTTT. Translation: CASRDGDWGTEAFF. This rearrangement joins TRBV19 to TRBJ1-1; D call uncertain. V was cut by 6 bases and J by 4 bases, with 15 bases left in between. The CDR3 covers 14 residues. The V gene's germline CDR1 is LNHDA and CDR2 SQIVND (reference sequence). The complete variable domain, with remaining parts taken from reference TRBV19 and TRBJ1-1, reads DGGITQSPKYLFRKEGQNVTLSCEQNLNHDAMYWYRQDPGQGLRLIYYSQIVNDFQKGDIAEGYSVSREKKESFPLTVTSAQKNPTAFYLCASRDGDWGTEAFFGQGTRLTVV.

The chain links TRBV7-9 to TRBJ2-7, with 10 nucleotides matching TRBD2. The ends lost 1 base at V and 3 bases at J; junction bases unmatched: 9. CDR1 is SEHNR and CDR2 is FQNEAQ in the germline V gene (reference sequence). The CDR3 runs to 17 residues. The CDR3 protein is CASSLDAASGSFYEQYF. CDR3 coding DNA: TGTGCCAGCAGCTTAGATGCGGCTAGCGGGAGTTTCTACGAGCAGTACTTC.

Here the CDR3 reads CASRRFDTDTQYF. In nucleotides, the CDR3 is TGTGCCAGCAGGCGATTTGACACAGATACGCAGTATTTT. V gene TRBV7-9 combines with J gene TRBJ2-3; D call uncertain. V dropped 6 bases and J dropped 2 bases, with 9 bases sitting between them. Germline V lookup: CDR1 SEHNR, CDR2 FQNEAQ (reference sequence). This CDR3 is 13 amino acids long.